Reported below is one T cell receptor (beta chain). The antigen remains unidentified. V shed 5 bases and J 6 bases; nucleotides not matched to a gene: 8. This CDR3 is 14 amino acids long. CDR1 LNHDA and CDR2 SQIVND come from the germline V gene (reference sequence). This record comes from a study of T cell repertoires in cytomegalovirus infection. Study conclusions and caveats: The cumulative frequency of public TCR beta families identified carriers of CMV plus the relevant HLA.

Using its own MiXCR run on the reads, TCRdb lists one record per CDR3 protein. The sample lists about 230,000 distinct CDR3 sequences; roughly 20% were seen once. Sequencing was performed on CD8+ T cells from PBMCs. This TCR derives from a human donor in good health (CMV status not recorded). Some clones in this sample may be carry-over from other donors' samples. The chain uses TRBV19 and TRBJ2-7, with TRBD2 matching 9 bases. This CDR3 is CASSARGGAGEQYF. The CDR3 DNA reads TGTGCCAGTAGTGCCCGCGGGGGGGCCGGCGAGCAGTACTTC.